These 21 T cell receptor beta chains came from one sample sequenced in a study of blood T cell repertoires in COVID-19. TCRdb keeps only in-frame clones here, not all; method: immunoSEQ multiplex PCR. The sample lists some 270,000 clones, 90% occurring once. The sample taken for sequencing was peripheral blood. All receptors come from a woman in her sixties with COVID-19, enrolled during active disease.

The chain combines TRBV19 with TRBJ1-1; D is unresolved. This CDR3 comprises 12 residues. The germline V gene has CDR1 LNHDA and CDR2 SQIVND (reference sequence). V dropped 3 bases and J dropped 9 bases, with 11 bases sitting between them. The chain's CDR3 is CASSIIGEQAFF. CDR3 in DNA: TGTGCCAGTAGTATTATCGGGGAGCAAGCTTTCTTT.

The gene calls are TRBV18 and TRBJ2-5; D remains ambiguous. V dropped 3 bases and J dropped 1 base, with 9 bases sitting between them. Per germline, CDR1 KGHSH and CDR2 LQKENI. The CDR3 consists of 14 residues. The CDR3 spells CASSPGGPQETQYF. The CDR3 DNA reads TGTGCCAGCTCACCCGGTGGGCCCCAAGAGACCCAGTACTTC.

The CDR3 DNA sequence: TGTGCCATCAGTGAACAGGGGGACTACAATGAGCAGTTCTTC. Its protein is CAISEQGDYNEQFF. The rearrangement uses TRBV10-3 and TRBJ2-1; 8 nucleotides agree with TRBD1. This CDR3 has 14 amino acids. J was trimmed by 3 bases and V by 3 bases; bases with no gene match: 1. Germline lookup yields CDR1 ENHRY and CDR2 SYGVKD.

The V gene is TRBV27, the J gene TRBJ2-3; 9 bases align to TRBD1. Germline loops: CDR1 MNHEY, CDR2 SMNVEV (reference sequence). CDR3 length equals 14 residues. The V segment lost 4 bases and the J segment 5 bases; nucleotides outside the gene matches: 4. DNA of the CDR3: TGTGCCAGCAGTTCGGGACAGGGCGAAGATACGCAGTATTTT. This sequence encodes CASSSGQGEDTQYF.

This sequence joins TRBV4-1 and TRBJ1-2, with 8 positions matching TRBD1. The V and J ends lost 0 bases and 8 bases, in that order; junction bases with no gene match: 8. This CDR3 spans 15 amino acids. Germline values: CDR1 MGHRA, CDR2 YSYEKL. The CDR3 sequence is CASSQDQQGGEGYTF. CDR3 in DNA: TGCGCCAGCAGCCAAGATCAACAGGGGGGGGAGGGCTACACCTTC.

The chain uses TRBV20-1 and TRBJ2-7; D is unresolved. The germline V and J ends were trimmed by 6 bases and 4 bases, with 10 bases remaining between them. Germline CDR1 is DFQATT and CDR2 is SNEGSKA (reference sequence). This CDR3 is 11 amino acids long. For the CDR3, the DNA is TGCAGTGCGAAGCCCGAGTACGAGCAGTACTTC. It specifies CSAKPEYEQYF.

This rearrangement joins TRBV11-2 to TRBJ2-7, with TRBD2 identical over 11 bases. The trim removed 2 bases at V and 1 base at J, leaving 4 bases unmatched. The CDR3 totals 16 residues. The V gene's germline CDR1 is SGHAT and CDR2 FQNNGV. As DNA, the CDR3 is TGTGCCAGCAGCTTAAGACTAGCGGGGATTTCCTACGAGCAGTACTTC. Encoded protein: CASSLRLAGISYEQYF.

The J gene is TRBJ2-7, the V gene TRBV19; 8 bases are shared with TRBD1. Germline V gene sequence: CDR1 LNHDA, CDR2 SQIVND (reference sequence). There are 12 residues in the CDR3. The junction had 6 bases not matched to a gene; V was cut back by 8 bases and J by 6 bases. The CDR3 is CASGQGWSEQYF. The CDR3 nucleotides are TGTGCCAGTGGACAGGGATGGAGCGAGCAGTACTTC.

The chain carries TRBV27 and TRBJ1-2, with 9 bases aligning to TRBD1. CDR1 is MNHEY and CDR2 is SMNVEV in the germline V gene (reference sequence). V trimming: 9 bases; J trimming: 5 bases; junction bases outside the gene matches: 10. This CDR3 has 14 residues. CDR3 DNA: TGTGCCAGTTCGGCCGGGACAGGGATTTATGGCTACACCTTC. Its protein product is CASSAGTGIYGYTF.

The genes are TRBV7-9 and TRBJ1-4; the D is unclear. The CDR3 runs to 14 residues. The V and J ends lost 5 bases and 5 bases respectively, with 12 bases between them. The germline gives CDR1 SEHNR, CDR2 FQNEAQ (reference sequence). CDR3 loop: CASSPRTGNEKLFF. The CDR3 nucleotides read TGTGCCAGCAGCCCCCGGACGGGAAATGAAAAACTGTTTTTT.

The chain employs TRBV5-1 and TRBJ1-2; 8 bases line up with TRBD1. V shed 4 bases and J 4 bases; nucleotides not matched to a gene: 3. Germline CDR1 SGHRS, CDR2 YFSETQ. The CDR3 has 13 residues. The CDR3: CASSMGQVYGYTF. CDR3 sequence (DNA): TGCGCCAGCAGCATGGGACAGGTCTATGGCTACACCTTC.

V gene TRBV19 combines with J gene TRBJ1-1, with a tentative D call TRBD1 (6 bases). Per the germline V gene, CDR1 is LNHDA and CDR2 is SQIVND (reference sequence). V was pared by 7 bases and J by 2 bases, with 11 bases between. CDR3 length equals 13 residues. CDR3: CASTDRINTEAFF. The CDR3 DNA reads as TGTGCCAGTACAGACAGGATTAACACTGAAGCTTTCTTT.

The genes are TRBV7-3 and TRBJ2-5; 10 nucleotides align to TRBD1. Germline V gene lookup returns CDR1 SGHTA and CDR2 FQGTGA. V lost 5 bases to trimming and J lost 0 bases; unmatched junction nucleotides: 3. This CDR3 is 15 amino acids long. In nucleotides, the CDR3 is TGTGCCAGCAGCCCGGGACAGGGGTACCAAGAGACCCAGTACTTC. This encodes CASSPGQGYQETQYF.

This chain uses TRBV12-2 with TRBJ2-2; the table's D call TRBD1 went unverified against the DNA. TRBV12-2 is marked as a pseudogene. The CDR3 has 18 amino acids. The DNA for the CDR3 is TGTGCAAGTCGCGCGGGCAGGGGGCCAGACTGGAACACCGGGGAGCTGTTTTTT. Amino acid sequence: CASRAGRGPDWNTGELFF.

The rearrangement uses TRBV5-8 and TRBJ1-2; D gene ambiguous. Per germline, CDR1 SGHTS and CDR2 YDEGEE. Between the trimmed V and J ends, which lost 2 bases and 0 bases, there was a span of 5 bases. CDR3 length: 13 residues. This CDR3 is CASSFTANYGYTF. CDR3 sequence (DNA): TGTGCCAGCAGCTTTACAGCTAACTATGGCTACACCTTC.

The chain combines TRBV28 with TRBJ2-7, with D tentatively TRBD2 (5 bases). The CDR3 runs to 15 residues. V shed 5 bases and J shed 4 bases, with 18 bases lying between them. The germline V gene encodes CDR1 MDHEN and CDR2 SYDVKM. The CDR3 loop is CASSPTSASRYEQYF. CDR3 in DNA: TGTGCCAGCAGTCCCACATCGGCTAGCAGGTACGAGCAGTACTTC.

The table lists this clone with a few counts. The genes are TRBV5-4 and TRBJ2-7; a weak D match, TRBD1 (6 bases). V gave up 5 bases and J gave up 5 bases, with 20 bases separating them. This CDR3 has 15 residues. The germline V gene encodes CDR1 SGHNT and CDR2 YYREEE (reference sequence). The CDR3 reads CASRLDHRAGNEQYF. CDR3 in DNA: TGTGCCAGCAGACTCGACCACAGGGCTGGAAACGAGCAGTACTTC.

The chain joins TRBV6-2 or TRBV6-3 to TRBJ2-4; 8 nucleotides match TRBD1. The V gene end was trimmed by 6 bases and the J gene end by 0 bases; junction bases not matched to a gene: 10. There are 17 residues in the CDR3. Germline V lookup: CDR1 MNHEY, CDR2 SVGEGT. Here the CDR3 DNA reads TGTGCCAGCAGCCCAACCGGGACAGGAGTAGCCAAAAACATTCAGTACTTC. Protein product: CASSPTGTGVAKNIQYF.

The chain joins TRBV4-3 to TRBJ2-1, with 7 bases aligning to TRBD2. Germline V gene lookup returns CDR1 LGHNA and CDR2 YSLEER. V shed 4 bases, J shed 5 bases, and the junction held 8 bases outside the gene matches. The CDR3 is 15 amino acids. The chain's CDR3 is CASSLSGQPNNEQFF. The CDR3 DNA follows: TGCGCCAGCAGCCTTAGCGGGCAGCCGAACAATGAGCAGTTCTTC.

The chain employs TRBV12-3 or TRBV12-4 and TRBJ2-7; no clear D gene. This CDR3 contains 11 residues. V was clipped by 3 bases and J by 3 bases, with 3 bases between them. Here the CDR3 DNA reads TGTGCCAGCAGTTTCCTCTACGAGCAGTACTTC. It specifies CASSFLYEQYF.

DNA of the CDR3: TGCGCCAGCAGCAGCATCGGGGGGAGAGATGGCTACACCTTC. It yields the protein CASSSIGGRDGYTF. The chain has TRBV4-1 and TRBJ1-2; D perhaps matches TRBD1 (5 bases). V lost 5 bases and J 6 bases, leaving 16 bases between the germline ends. From germline, CDR1 is MGHRA and CDR2 YSYEKL. This CDR3 has 14 amino acids.